What follows are 23 T cell receptor beta chains derived from one specimen sequenced in a study of human T cells and chemical hapten exposure. TCRdb re-analysed the RACE reads in MiXCR, keeping a single row per CDR3 protein. This sample carries a few hundred thousand distinct CDR3 sequences, 4.5% to 7% of them seen once, and the ten largest clones take about 8.2%. The time point is: pre-sensitization, week 0. The sample's treatment: therapeutic diphenylcyclopropenone sensitization with weekly scalp DPC. The source material was whole blood, sampled in connection with sensitization to the hapten diphenylcyclopropenone (DPC). These receptors all stem from a woman aged 18-35 years with alopecia areata. Some clones in this sample may be carry-over from other donors' samples.

V usage is TRBV5-4 and J usage is TRBJ1-3, with unresolved D. Germline loops: CDR1 SGHNT, CDR2 YYREEE (reference sequence). Between the trimmed V and J ends, which lost 5 bases and 1 base, there was a span of 13 bases. The CDR3 length is 15 residues. This CDR3 reads CASSRPLGSGNTIYF. The CDR3 DNA reads TGTGCCAGCAGTCGACCGCTAGGATCTGGAAACACCATATATTTT.

CDR3 sequence reads: CASSQVPQGALTGELFF. The DNA of the CDR3 is TGTGCCAGCAGCCAAGTCCCCCAGGGGGCTCTCACCGGGGAGCTGTTTTTT. The chain joins TRBV14 to TRBJ2-2; 8 nucleotides line up with TRBD1. Germline lookup yields CDR1 SGHDN and CDR2 FVKESK. This CDR3 comprises 17 residues. The J segment lost 4 bases and the V segment lost 1 base, leaving 8 bases of the junction unmatched.

This chain connects TRBV27 to TRBJ1-6, with unresolved D. The V gene's germline CDR1 is MNHEY and CDR2 SMNVEV (reference sequence). CDR3 length equals 15 residues. V lost 4 bases and J lost 8, with 15 bases in between. The CDR3 sequence is CASSSPNPGYSPLHF. The DNA of the CDR3 is TGTGCCAGCAGTTCCCCGAATCCTGGGTATTCACCCCTCCACTTT.

Only a few counts were recorded for this clonotype. The chain recombines TRBV27 with TRBJ1-3; D is possibly TRBD1 (6 bases). The germline V and J ends were trimmed by 1 base and 4 bases, with 14 bases remaining between them. The CDR3 has 16 amino acids. The germline gives CDR1 MNHEY, CDR2 SMNVEV (reference sequence). This CDR3 reads CASSLYPSGAGNTIYF. The CDR3 DNA reads TGTGCCAGCAGTTTATACCCGTCGGGGGCCGGAAACACCATATATTTT.

The CDR3 region is CSAVIFWGSYGYTF. Here the CDR3 DNA reads TGCAGTGCGGTCATTTTTTGGGGATCCTATGGCTACACCTTC. This chain joins TRBV20-1 and TRBJ1-2; D call uncertain. Germline values: CDR1 DFQATT, CDR2 SNEGSKA (reference sequence). The CDR3 has 14 amino acids. V was shortened by 6 bases and J by 4 bases, with 18 bases between the two germline ends.

This clonotype was detected many times. This sequence joins TRBV5-5 and TRBJ1-2; D is possibly TRBD1 (6 bases). The CDR3 runs 16 residues. CDR1 SGHKS and CDR2 YYEKEE come from the germline V gene (reference sequence). Trimming shortened V by 4 bases and J by 1 base, and 17 bases separated the two germline ends. Written as DNA, the CDR3 is TGTGCCAGCAGCCTCAAGCAGGGGAGGGATAACTATGGCTACACCTTC. The encoded protein is CASSLKQGRDNYGYTF.

This clonotype was counted ten times or more. The CDR3 region is CSVMVGPSGTEAFF. CDR3 DNA: TGCAGCGTTATGGTTGGGCCCAGCGGGACTGAAGCTTTCTTT. The V gene is TRBV29-1, the J gene TRBJ1-1; no reliable D call. V shed 5 bases and J shed 5 bases, with 18 bases lying between them. This CDR3 has 14 amino acids. Germline CDR1 SQVTM, CDR2 ANQGSEA.

This clonotype was seen a few times. This chain uses TRBV10-3 with TRBJ1-6; perhaps TRBD1 as D (5 bases). The CDR3 contains 12 residues. Germline CDR1 ENHRY, CDR2 SYGVKD. The CDR3 nucleotides read TGTGCGGTTCAACAGGATAATTCACCCCTCCACTTT. Translated: CAVQQDNSPLHF.

This clonotype was seen ten or more times. The chain has TRBV11-2 and TRBJ2-3; TRBD2 matches 11 bases. This CDR3 region has 18 residues. Germline lookup yields CDR1 SGHAT and CDR2 FQNNGV. V dropped 4 bases and J dropped 0; count of bases not matched to a gene: 9. CDR3 nucleotide sequence: TGTGCCAGCAGCTCCGGGGTAGCGGGGGGGCCTAGCACAGATACGCAGTATTTT. Translating it yields CASSSGVAGGPSTDTQYF.

This clonotype showed up just a few times. The chain recombines TRBV20-1 with TRBJ2-1, with 12 bases matching TRBD2. Germline CDR1 DFQATT, CDR2 SNEGSKA (reference sequence). V was pared by 1 base and J by 5 bases, with 3 bases of the junction left unmatched. This CDR3 is built from 15 residues. This chain's CDR3 is CSARAPSGGDNEQFF. The CDR3, as DNA: TGCAGTGCTAGAGCTCCTAGCGGGGGGGACAATGAGCAGTTCTTC.

Ten or more counts support this clonotype. This chain links TRBV6-5 with TRBJ1-5; D unresolved. Trimming stripped 6 bases from V and 3 bases from J, with 9 bases between. The CDR3 has 13 amino acids. Germline values: CDR1 MNHEY, CDR2 SVGAGI. The DNA for the CDR3 is TGTGCCAGCAGCCAGATTATCAATCAGCCCCAGCATTTT. Protein: CASSQIINQPQHF.

At least ten counts were recorded for this clonotype. This chain links TRBV4-3 with TRBJ2-3, with 7 bases matching TRBD1. The CDR3 extends over 14 amino acids. From germline, CDR1 is LGHNA and CDR2 YSLEER. J was trimmed by 0 bases and V by 7 bases; bases with no gene match: 4. As DNA, the CDR3 is TGCGCCAGCAACTTACAGGGGAGCACAGATACGCAGTATTTT. As protein: CASNLQGSTDTQYF.

This clonotype has ten or more counts. The chain couples TRBV29-1 to TRBJ2-3, with D perhaps TRBD1 (6 bases). V lost 6 bases, J lost 2 bases, and 9 bases lay in between. Germline V lookup: CDR1 SQVTM, CDR2 ANQGSEA. The CDR3 runs 12 residues. CDR3 in DNA: TGCAGCGTAGGACAGTTCACAGATACGCAGTATTTT. Translated, it gives CSVGQFTDTQYF.

The V call is TRBV7-3, the J call TRBJ1-1; 7 bases line up with TRBD1. Per germline, CDR1 SGHTA and CDR2 FQGTGA. Losses at the gene ends were 2 bases for V and 8 bases for J; bases not matched to a gene: 5. The CDR3 runs 13 residues. This chain's CDR3 is CASSLEGQREAFF. The CDR3 nucleotides are TGTGCCAGCAGCTTAGAGGGACAGAGAGAAGCTTTCTTT.

The V and J genes are TRBV18 and TRBJ1-2; D possibly corresponds to TRBD1 (5 bases). The CDR3 is made up of 14 amino acids. Trimming left V 2 bases short and J 6 bases short, with 13 bases between. Germline V gene lookup returns CDR1 KGHSH and CDR2 LQKENI. For the CDR3, the DNA is TGTGCCAGCTCACCAGGGACGGCAGTAGATGGCTACACCTTC. It translates to CASSPGTAVDGYTF.

This clonotype was counted at least ten times. The chain couples TRBV3-1 to TRBJ1-1; D remains ambiguous. Germline V lookup: CDR1 LGHDT, CDR2 YNNKEL (reference sequence). V shed 1 base and J shed 7 bases, with 7 bases lying between them. This CDR3 has 12 amino acids. The CDR3 here is CASSQGAVEAFF. The DNA for the CDR3 is TGTGCCAGCAGCCAAGGGGCGGTTGAAGCTTTCTTT.

J is TRBJ1-6 and V is TRBV7-9; D is ambiguous. Germline-derived CDR1 and CDR2 are SEHNR and FQNEAQ (reference sequence). The CDR3 runs 12 residues. V lost 0 bases to trimming and J lost 11 bases, with 5 bases between them. The CDR3 loop reads CASSLAQPPLHF. DNA of the CDR3: TGTGCCAGCAGCTTAGCCCAACCACCCCTCCACTTT.

This clonotype occurred a few times. The rearrangement joins TRBV2 to TRBJ1-5; 8 bases agree with TRBD1. This CDR3 is built from 15 residues. CDR1 SNHLY and CDR2 FYNNEI come from the germline V gene. The V gene end was trimmed by 4 bases and the J gene end by 1 base; junction bases not matched to a gene: 3. The CDR3 DNA is TGTGCCAGCAGTGGGACAGGGATGAGCAATCAGCCCCAGCATTTT. Amino acids: CASSGTGMSNQPQHF.

The chain has TRBV6-2 or TRBV6-3 and TRBJ2-7, with D perhaps TRBD1 (5 bases). Trimming removed 4 bases from V and 3 bases from J, with 10 bases in between. The CDR3 contains 13 residues. Germline CDR1 is MNHEY and CDR2 is SVGEGT. For the CDR3, the DNA is TGTGCCAGCAGTTCCCCAGGGTACTACGAGCAGTACTTC. This translates into CASSSPGYYEQYF.

This clonotype was picked up many times. The genes are TRBV7-8 and TRBJ2-6; D remains ambiguous. There are 14 residues in the CDR3. Germline V CDR1 and CDR2: SGHVS, FQNEAQ. Between the trimmed V and J ends, which lost 4 bases and 7 bases, there was a span of 11 bases. CDR3 region: CASSSRSFANVLTF. In DNA form, the CDR3 reads TGTGCCAGCAGCTCCCGGTCGTTTGCCAACGTCCTGACTTTC. The variable domain in full, completed from reference TRBV7-8 and TRBJ2-6, reads GAGVSQSPRYKVAKRGQDVALRCDPISGHVSLFWYQQALGQGPEFLTYFQNEAQLDKSGLPSDRFFAERPEGSVSTLKIQRTQQEDSAVYLCASSSRSFANVLTFGAGSRLTVL.

This clonotype was observed many times. The chain carries TRBV4-3 and TRBJ2-5; D might be TRBD1 or TRBD2, each matching 6 bases. V was pared by 0 bases and J by 5 bases, with 19 bases between. CDR3 length equals 17 residues. Germline V lookup: CDR1 LGHNA, CDR2 YSLEER. The CDR3 region has the DNA TGCGCCAGCAGCCAAGATGCAGGTCGCTCGGGGGCGGAGACCCAGTACTTC. Amino acids: CASSQDAGRSGAETQYF.

This clonotype was picked up a small number of times. The V and J genes are TRBV7-2 and TRBJ1-2; no reliable D call. This CDR3 comprises 14 residues. Germline CDR1 SGHTA, CDR2 FQGNSA. Trimming shortened V by 4 bases and J by 5 bases, and 14 bases separated the two germline ends. CDR3 nucleotides: TGTGCCAGCAGCTGGACGGGTCGCGGGTATGGCTACACCTTC. Translating gives CASSWTGRGYGYTF. Supplemented by reference TRBV7-2 and TRBJ1-2, the full variable domain reads GAGVSQSPSNKVTEKGKDVELRCDPISGHTALYWYRQSLGQGLEFLIYFQGNSAPDKSGLPSDRFSAERTGGSVSTLTIQRTQQEDSAVYLCASSWTGRGYGYTFGSGTRLTVV.

Only a few counts were recorded for this clonotype. The chain couples TRBV20-1 to TRBJ2-1; D remains ambiguous. The CDR3 runs 12 residues. Germline V gene data show CDR1 as DFQATT and CDR2 as SNEGSKA (reference sequence). V was cut by 3 bases and J by 1 base, with 4 bases left in between. CDR3 amino acids: CSASLSYNEQFF. CDR3 DNA: TGCAGTGCTAGCCTTTCCTACAATGAGCAGTTCTTC.